The clone carrying this T cell receptor beta chain was seen more than once but under ten times. The data originate from a study of sequential checkpoint blockade in melanoma. Study information: Patients were randomized 1:1 to nivolumab-then-ipilimumab or ipilimumab-then-nivolumab first-line. Each arm's sequence ended with maintenance nivolumab.

With 4 bases removed from V and 2 bases from J, the gap between germline ends came to 9 bases. Germline CDR1 is MNHEY and CDR2 is SMNVEV (reference sequence). This CDR3 is built from 14 residues. TCRdb keeps only in-frame clones here, not all; method: immunoSEQ multiplex PCR. This table holds over 20,000 clones, over 80% found once. Specified treatment: randomized to nivolumab then ipilimumab (arm A) or the reverse (arm B). This receptor was taken from a human donor with melanoma. The chain is built from TRBV27 and TRBJ2-1, with a possible D match to TRBD1 (6 bases). The input for sequencing was CD8+ T cells sorted from blood (inferred from file names), taken from a patient given nivolumab and ipilimumab in sequence. This chain's CDR3 is CASSSPGAYNEQFF. CDR3 in DNA: TGTGCCAGCAGTTCTCCAGGGGCCTACAATGAGCAGTTCTTC.